This T cell receptor (beta chain) was identified during a study of T cells after yellow fever vaccination (dated by TCRdb to between 2018 and 2021). In terms of the full investigation: The SMART-Seq v4 Ultra Low Input RNA kit was used to prepare libraries from fractions with low cell numbers. To follow T-cell clones before and after primary and booster YFV17D yellow fever vaccination, bulk TCR alpha and beta repertoires were sequenced over time. Two healthy male donors made up the cohort, one aged 18 to 30 years and the other aged 30 to 40 years. Blood samples were taken at several timepoints before and after primary and secondary immunization, and bulk PBMC replicates and cell subsets were isolated.

This clonotype was recorded many times. The antigen it binds to is not known. No quality values exist for individual bases; no much larger clone is one base distant. TCR cDNA was synthesized by 5'RACE template switching, which introduced a universal primer site and unique molecular identifiers. Priming of cDNA synthesis was performed from both the TCR alpha and TCR beta constant segments. Library amplification used two PCR steps, and the second PCR step added sample barcodes and sequencing adapters. Sequencing of the libraries was done on either Illumina HiSeq 2500 (2x100 bp) or NovaSeq (2x150 bp). On the authors' methods: Demultiplexing of reads and collapsing into UMI consensus sequences were performed with MIGEC, and V(D)J alignment was carried out with MiXCR. Using edgeR on replicate PBMC samples, clonotypes were called vaccine-responding if FDR was below 0.01 and the log2 fold change was above 5 up to day 15. Each bulk clonotype received a CD4 or CD8 identity based on whether the sequenced CD4 or CD8 repertoire contained that clonotype at higher abundance. TCRdb took the public reads, trimmed them with fastp at Q25, ran MiXCR for clone calling and kept in-frame beta chains. Identical CDR3 protein sequences are pooled into one entry, listed with their most common genes and DNA. TCRdb's processing, not the study's, gives the V and J calls here. The sample includes fewer than 400,000 distinct CDR3 sequences, with around 6.4% observed a single time. About 15% of the sample comes from the top ten.

Trimming removed 0 bases from V and 7 bases from J; the gene matches leave 7 bases unexplained. According to the germline V gene (reference sequence), CDR1 reads LGHDT and CDR2 reads YNNKEL. Taken from cysteine to phenylalanine, the CDR3 has 15 residues. CDR3 DNA only is kept here, 45 bases in frame from base 1. Reading the label with the study, this specimen's treatment or condition is: live attenuated yellow fever vaccine strain. At each blood-draw timepoint, two biological replicates of bulk PBMCs were collected. PBMCs were isolated from peripheral blood using a standard Ficoll-Paque protocol. RNA was extracted with TriZol from bulk PBMCs, CD4 and CD8 fractions, and dextramer-positive and dextramer-negative fractions. Paper-wide results and their limitations: Compared with the primary T-cell response, the secondary T-cell response was faster but weaker, reaching its peak on day 5 rather than on day 15. Computational filtering was required because FACS-sorted repertoires could contain abundant contaminating clonotypes from the bulk population. A small share of clonotypes occurred in both CD4 and CD8 compartments, likely arising from convergent recombination. Because the study included only two donors, the extent to which the findings can be generalized is limited. Most clones expanded after primary vaccination were re-detected after the booster (almost 98% of CD4 and approximately 85% of CD8), suggesting broad memory maintenance.

This receptor was identified in a man aged 25-40 years who received the YFV17D yellow fever vaccine. Specimen: PBMCs, collected 5 days after the yellow fever booster vaccination. The receptor chain draws on TRBV3-1 and TRBJ2-7; TRBD1 fits 9 bases in the junction. The CDR3 is CASSQEGTGSVEQYF. In nucleotides, the sequence is TGTGCCAGCAGCCAAGAAGGGACAGGGTCTGTGGAGCAGTACTTC.